The next 25 T cell receptor beta chains were all read from a single sample in a study of identical twins. TCRdb re-derived calls from the 5' RACE reads in MiXCR, one entry per CDR3 protein. Of 1.5 million to 2 million distinct CDR3 sequences in the sample, about 32% were seen once. Sample: cord blood. Source of these receptors: a newborn girl in good health.

This clonotype has a handful of counts. V gene TRBV5-6 combines with J gene TRBJ1-6; no firm D call. Germline loops: CDR1 SGHDT, CDR2 YYEEEE. This CDR3 comprises 14 residues. V lost 0 bases and J lost 1, with 2 bases in between. CDR3 DNA: TGTGCCAGCAGCTTGGAATCCTATAATTCACCCCTCCACTTT. It yields the protein CASSLESYNSPLHF.

This chain connects TRBV5-6 to TRBJ2-7; D is ambiguous. CDR1 and CDR2 (germline): SGHDT, YYEEEE. Trimming cost V 4 bases and J 6 bases, with 14 bases left between them. The CDR3 covers 13 residues. In DNA, the CDR3 is TGTGCCAGCAGCCGCCCAGGTTTTTTCGAGCAGTACTTC. It translates to CASSRPGFFEQYF.

This clonotype came up a few times. The chain joins TRBV27 to TRBJ2-7, with TRBD1 identical over 7 bases. J gave up 2 bases and V 4 bases, and 8 bases lay outside the gene matches. This CDR3 is built from 15 residues. Germline V gene sequence: CDR1 MNHEY, CDR2 SMNVEV (reference sequence). As DNA, the CDR3 is TGTGCCAGCAGTTCCATACCGGACAGGACCTACGAGCAGTACTTC. Protein: CASSSIPDRTYEQYF.

The chain combines TRBV7-2 with TRBJ2-1; 12 bases are a match to TRBD2. V lost 2 bases to trimming and J lost 12 bases; unmatched junction nucleotides: 17. Germline V gene data show CDR1 as SGHTA and CDR2 as FQGNSA. The CDR3 sequence is 18 residues long. The CDR3 DNA reads TGTGCCAGCAGCTTACGGACTAGCGGGACTCCTACAATGTTCGGGCAGTTCTTC. Translation gives CASSLRTSGTPTMFGQFF.

This clonotype was detected a few times. The CDR3 region is CATSRELRLAYEQYF. The CDR3 DNA is TGTGCCACCAGCAGAGAGTTGAGACTAGCCTACGAGCAGTACTTC. J is TRBJ2-7 and V is TRBV15, with D possibly TRBD2 on 6 matching bases. Germline lookup yields CDR1 LNHNV and CDR2 YYDKDF (reference sequence). With 0 bases removed from V and 2 bases from J, the gap between germline ends came to 11 bases. The CDR3 length is 15 residues.

The chain combines TRBV27 with TRBJ2-7; 12 nucleotides line up with TRBD2. Germline CDR1 is MNHEY and CDR2 is SMNVEV (reference sequence). The CDR3 is made up of 16 amino acids. J was trimmed by 3 bases and V by 5 bases; bases with no gene match: 8. The CDR3 here is CASSQLTSGRNYEQYF. CDR3 bases: TGTGCCAGCAGTCAACTGACTAGCGGGAGAAACTACGAGCAGTACTTC.

This clonotype was found a few times. This chain links TRBV12-3 or TRBV12-4 with TRBJ2-3; D not certain. The CDR3 has 14 residues. V lost 5 bases, J lost 3 bases, and 12 bases lay in between. The CDR3 nucleotides read TGTGCCAGCAGTGCTCGGGCTAGGACAGATACGCAGTATTTT. Amino acids: CASSARARTDTQYF.

This clonotype showed up just a few times. The rearrangement joins TRBV10-3 to TRBJ2-1; 16 positions agree with TRBD2. This CDR3 contains 17 residues. Germline V gene data show CDR1 as ENHRY and CDR2 as SYGVKD. Losses at the gene ends were 7 bases for V and 8 bases for J; bases not matched to a gene: 11. The CDR3 DNA sequence: TGTGCCATCATGAAGGGACTAGCGGGAGGGCGGTGGGATGAGCAGTTCTTC. Translation gives CAIMKGLAGGRWDEQFF.

This clonotype was seen more than once but under ten times. The chain joins TRBV20-1 to TRBJ2-5, with D possibly being TRBD1 (6 bases). Germline CDR1 and CDR2: DFQATT and SNEGSKA (reference sequence). V was trimmed by 6 bases and J by 5 bases, leaving 16 bases between them. This CDR3 has 13 amino acids. The CDR3 sequence: CSARKARGETQYF. The CDR3 DNA reads as TGCAGTGCCCGAAAGGCTAGGGGGGAGACCCAGTACTTC.

The genes are TRBV6-6 and TRBJ2-5; TRBD1 might be the D (5 bases). The CDR3 covers 13 residues. CDR1 and CDR2 from the germline V gene are MNHNY and SVGAGI (reference sequence). The ends were cut back, 6 bases at V and 5 bases at J, with 13 bases in the middle. In DNA form, the CDR3 reads TGTGCCAGCAGCCGTATGGCAGGGGAGACCCAGTACTTC. Translated, it gives CASSRMAGETQYF.

This chain links TRBV27 with TRBJ2-3, with 15 positions matching TRBD2. V trimming: 4 bases; J trimming: 3 bases; junction bases outside the gene matches: 5. The CDR3 consists of 17 residues. Germline CDR1 is MNHEY and CDR2 is SMNVEV (reference sequence). The CDR3, as DNA: TGTGCCAGCAGTTATGGGACTAGCGGGGGGAAAACAGATACGCAGTATTTT. Amino acids: CASSYGTSGGKTDTQYF.

The chain carries TRBV19 and TRBJ1-1, with TRBD1 matching over 8 bases. Germline CDR1 is LNHDA and CDR2 is SQIVND (reference sequence). The V segment lost 5 bases and the J segment 4 bases; nucleotides outside the gene matches: 6. This CDR3 spans 14 amino acids. CDR3 region: CASSASGGGTEAFF. The DNA of the CDR3 is TGTGCCAGTAGTGCCTCAGGGGGCGGCACTGAAGCTTTCTTT.

The chain employs TRBV11-2 and TRBJ2-7, with 8 bases that match TRBD1. Germline CDR1 is SGHAT and CDR2 is FQNNGV. The CDR3 consists of 15 residues. V trimming: 5 bases; J trimming: 3 bases; junction bases outside the gene matches: 9. The DNA for the CDR3 is TGTGCCAGCAGCCCCCTGACAGGGGACCGCTACGAGCAGTACTTC. It is translated as CASSPLTGDRYEQYF.

This rearrangement joins TRBV10-3 to TRBJ1-2; D possibly corresponds to TRBD1 (6 bases). With 2 bases removed from V and 7 bases from J, the gap between germline ends came to 17 bases. The CDR3 covers 15 residues. The germline CDR1 and CDR2 sequences are ENHRY and SYGVKD. CDR3 DNA sequence: TGTGCCATCAGTGAGAACCCCGGACAGCCCGCTGGCTACACCTTC. This encodes CAISENPGQPAGYTF.

V and J are TRBV29-1 and TRBJ2-7, with D tentatively TRBD2 (5 bases). CDR1 is SQVTM and CDR2 is ANQGSEA in the germline V gene. The CDR3 spans 12 residues. V was shortened by 4 bases and J by 0 bases, with 7 bases between the two germline ends. This CDR3 is CSVVDYSYEQYF. The CDR3 DNA reads as TGCAGCGTTGTCGACTACTCCTACGAGCAGTACTTC.

This clonotype was seen only a few times. The chain carries TRBV28 and TRBJ1-4; 7 bases are shared with TRBD1. From germline, CDR1 is MDHEN and CDR2 SYDVKM. The ends lost 2 bases at V and 1 base at J; junction bases unmatched: 1. This CDR3 comprises 15 residues. CDR3 loop: CASSLDRETNEKLFF. The CDR3 DNA reads as TGTGCCAGCAGTTTAGACAGGGAAACTAATGAAAAACTGTTTTTT.

This clonotype was detected only a few times. This chain connects TRBV14 to TRBJ2-7; D unclear. The DNA end lines up better with TRBJ2-5; the J call may be wrong. In germline, CDR1 is SGHDN, CDR2 FVKESK. The CDR3 runs to 14 residues. The CDR3 DNA reads TGTGCCAGCAGCCCGAGCGTTTGGGGAGAGACCCAGTACTTC. Residues: CASSPSVWGETQYF.

This chain links TRBV6-6 with TRBJ2-7, with D tentatively TRBD2 (7 bases). The germline V gene has CDR1 MNHNY and CDR2 SVGAGI (reference sequence). CDR3 length: 15 residues. Trimming cost V 3 bases and J 3 bases, with 15 bases left between them. CDR3 amino acids: CASSYMGGGLYEQYF. CDR3 nucleotides: TGTGCCAGCAGTTATATGGGGGGGGGCCTCTACGAGCAGTACTTC.

In its sample, this clonotype was seen once. The chain combines TRBV7-9 with TRBJ1-3; no firm D call. Germline CDR1 is SEHNR and CDR2 is FQNEAQ (reference sequence). The CDR3 extends over 15 amino acids. V shed 4 bases and J shed 0 bases, with 10 bases lying between them. The chain's CDR3 is CASSSVRGSGNTIYF. CDR3 in DNA: TGTGCCAGCAGCTCCGTCCGGGGCTCTGGAAACACCATATATTTT.

This clonotype was recorded a few times. This rearrangement joins TRBV20-1 to TRBJ1-5, with TRBD1 matching over 7 bases. Germline lookup yields CDR1 DFQATT and CDR2 SNEGSKA (reference sequence). The CDR3 is made up of 14 amino acids. Unmatched junction bases numbered 3, after V lost 3 bases and J lost 1 base. The chain's CDR3 is CSASLTGSNQPQHF. DNA of the CDR3: TGCAGTGCTAGCTTGACAGGGAGCAATCAGCCCCAGCATTTT.

This sequence joins TRBV20-1 and TRBJ2-1, with 10 bases fitting TRBD2. CDR3 length: 14 amino acids. Trimming at V came to 6 bases and at J to 6 bases, leaving 8 bases not matched to a gene. Germline loops: CDR1 DFQATT, CDR2 SNEGSKA (reference sequence). Here the CDR3 DNA reads TGCAGTGCCACCAGCGGGAGGGGTTTCAATGAGCAGTTCTTC. This translates into CSATSGRGFNEQFF.

This clonotype was counted between two and nine times. The gene calls are TRBV5-1 and TRBJ2-1; D may be TRBD1 or TRBD2 (5 bases each). The V end was cut by 9 bases, the J end by 0 bases, with 19 bases between. Germline CDR1 reads SGHRS; CDR2 reads YFSETQ. The CDR3 has 16 residues. DNA for the CDR3: TGCGCCACCTCCTTTTCGGGGCATAGCTCCTACAATGAGCAGTTCTTC. Translating gives CATSFSGHSSYNEQFF.

V usage is TRBV6-5 and J usage is TRBJ1-6; no clear D gene. Germline V gene lookup returns CDR1 MNHEY and CDR2 SVGAGI. V lost 1 base to trimming and J lost 7 bases, with 17 bases between them. The CDR3 spans 17 residues. CDR3 region: CASSYLAVHGGNSPLHF. The DNA of the CDR3 is TGTGCCAGCAGTTACTTAGCGGTACACGGAGGAAATTCACCCCTCCACTTT.

This clonotype was seen only a few times. The chain has TRBV4-1 and TRBJ1-2; tentative D call: TRBD1 (5 bases). The CDR3 consists of 13 residues. In germline, CDR1 is MGHRA, CDR2 YSYEKL. The V and J ends lost 4 bases and 4 bases respectively, with 10 bases between them. As DNA, the CDR3 is TGCGCCAGCAGCCCGGACATATCCTATGGCTACACCTTC. As protein: CASSPDISYGYTF.

About this clonotype: A read error may explain this, as a much larger clone is one base away. The chain couples TRBV7-9 to TRBJ1-2; D gene uncertain. There are 11 residues in the CDR3. Trimming cost V 10 bases and J 7 bases, with 13 bases left between them. The germline CDR1 and CDR2 sequences are SEHNR and FQNEAQ (reference sequence). Here the CDR3 DNA reads TGTGCCATCCGCAGACGGATTGGCTACACCTTC. It is translated as CAIRRRIGYTF.